Listed here are 31 T cell receptor beta chains from one sample, sequenced in a study of T cells in women clearing cervical HPV infection. Using immunoSEQ multiplex PCR, the repertoire was profiled, and TCRdb retains in-frame clones only, with some absent. This listing includes some 40,000 clones. Material: blood buffy coat. These receptors all stem from a woman between 18 and 69 years old with a cervical HPV16 infection that either progressed to CIN3+ or cleared (not recorded which).

About this clone: The CDR3 end lies 3 residues beyond the end of the read and is filled in from the germline J gene. The chain links TRBV19 to TRBJ1-2, with D uncertain. With 3 bases removed from V and 2 bases from J, the gap between germline ends came to 16 bases. CDR1 is LNHDA and CDR2 is SQIVND in the germline V gene (reference sequence). The CDR3 loop spans 16 amino acids. CDR3 sequence reads: CASSILFRLMNYGYTF. CDR3 DNA, as far as it was read: TGTGCCAGTAGTATTTTGTTTCGACTGATGAACTATGGC.

As to this clone: The CDR3 goes on 3 residues after the read ends, and that part is filled in from the germline J gene. The chain uses TRBV5-1 and TRBJ2-1; 14 nucleotides match TRBD2. Germline CDR1 and CDR2: SGHRS and YFSETQ. Trimming removed 2 bases from V and 6 bases from J; junction bases left unmatched: 4. The CDR3 is made up of 16 amino acids. The CDR3 DNA, read in part, is TGCGCCAGCAGCTTAACTGGGACTAGCGGGGGCAATGAG. Translated, it gives CASSLTGTSGGNE. The whole CDR3 protein is CASSLTGTSGGNEQFF.

With respect to this clone: With the read ending 3 residues before the CDR3 end, the germline J gene is used to fill in that end. The chain carries TRBV7-9 and TRBJ2-3, with D maybe TRBD2 (6 bases). CDR3 length equals 13 residues. From germline, CDR1 is SEHNR and CDR2 FQNEAQ (reference sequence). CDR3 loop: CASSFSGDQPQYF. The CDR3 DNA, read in part, is TGTGCCAGCAGCTTTTCGGGGGATCAGCCG.

CDR3 bases read: TGTGCCAGTACCACAGGGACAGGGGCCGCCGTC. This codes for CASTTGTGAAV. The full CDR3 sequence reads CASTTGTGAAVYTF. This sequence joins TRBV19 and TRBJ1-2; TRBD1 agrees at 10 bases. The CDR3 end lies 3 residues beyond the end of the read and is filled in from the germline J gene. The CDR3 extends over 14 amino acids. CDR1 LNHDA and CDR2 SQIVND come from the germline V gene (reference sequence).

With respect to this clone: The read is 3 residues too short to cover the CDR3 end, so that end is filled in from the germline J gene. V and J are TRBV7-2 and TRBJ1-5; 7 bases fit TRBD1. Germline V gene lookup returns CDR1 SGHTA and CDR2 FQGNSA. The ends lost 5 bases at V and 4 bases at J; junction bases unmatched: 5. The CDR3 has 14 residues. CDR3 bases read: TGTGCCAGCAGCATGGGCAGGGGGAATCAGCCC. It translates to CASSMGRGNQP. The whole CDR3 region reads CASSMGRGNQPQHF. The full variable domain, its missing parts supplied by reference TRBV7-2 and TRBJ1-5, is GAGVSQSPSNKVTEKGKDVELRCDPISGHTALYWYRQSLGQGLEFLIYFQGNSAPDKSGLPSDRFSAERTGGSVSTLTIQRTQQEDSAVYLCASSMGRGNQPQHFGDGTRLSIL.

Points on this clone: The read comes to an end 3 residues before the CDR3 does, leaving the germline J gene to fill in the end. The chain uses TRBV7-3 and TRBJ1-1; maybe TRBD1 (6 bases). V was shortened by 4 bases and J by 2 bases, with 8 bases between the two germline ends. The CDR3 spans 13 residues. Germline V gene lookup returns CDR1 SGHTA and CDR2 FQGTGA. This CDR3 is CASSWTANTEAFF. The covered CDR3 bases are TGTGCCAGCAGCTGGACAGCAAACACTGAA.

On this clone: The read ends 3 residues early relative to the CDR3; the germline J gene fills the gap. This chain links TRBV7-3 with TRBJ1-1; TRBD1 might be the D (5 bases). The CDR3 sequence is 14 residues long. Germline V gene sequence: CDR1 SGHTA, CDR2 FQGTGA. V dropped 7 bases and J dropped 1 base, with 13 bases sitting between them. CDR3 protein: CASKEGHSNTEAFF. CDR3 DNA (partial): TGTGCCAGCAAGGAAGGACATTCGAACACTGAA.

Notes on this clone: The missing CDR3 end, 3 residues past where the read stops, is filled in from the germline J gene. This sequence joins TRBV2 and TRBJ2-1, with 7 bases matching TRBD2. The CDR3 covers 14 residues. Unmatched junction bases numbered 7, after V lost 7 bases and J lost 4 bases. Germline V CDR1 and CDR2: SNHLY, FYNNEI. CDR3 in amino acids: CASTKRGLYNEQFF. The covered CDR3 bases are TGTGCCAGCACTAAGCGGGGTTTATACAATGAG.

The CDR3 DNA, read in part, is TGTGCCTGGAGTGTACAAGGGAATGAG. Translated: CAWSVQGNE. The entire CDR3 protein reads CAWSVQGNEQFF. V is TRBV30 and J is TRBJ2-1, with D unclear. The CDR3 goes on 3 residues after the read ends, and that part is filled in from the germline J gene. The germline V and J ends were trimmed by 0 bases and 7 bases, with 7 bases remaining between them. Germline CDR1 is GTSNPN and CDR2 is SVGIG (reference sequence). This CDR3 has 12 amino acids.

Turning to this clone: The DNA ends 3 residues before the CDR3 does, and the rest of the CDR3 is filled in from the germline J gene. This chain joins TRBV5-1 and TRBJ1-5, with a tentative D call TRBD1 (6 bases). This CDR3 comprises 14 residues. V shed 0 bases and J shed 2 bases, with 6 bases lying between them. Germline CDR1 reads SGHRS; CDR2 reads YFSETQ. The sequenced CDR3 bases are TGCGCCAGCAGCTTGGCAGGGGGCAATCAGCCC. Encoded protein: CASSLAGGNQP. The whole CDR3 sequence is CASSLAGGNQPQHF. Full variable domain (missing parts from reference TRBV5-1 and TRBJ1-5): KAGVTQTPRYLIKTRGQQVTLSCSPISGHRSVSWYQQTPGQGLQFLFEYFSETQRNKGNFPGRFSGRQFSNSRSEMNVSTLELGDSALYLCASSLAGGNQPQHFGDGTRLSIL.

To note about this clone: One junction end does not reproduce the germline sequence, and a read error may be involved. The read gets to within 3 residues of the CDR3 end, and the germline J gene fills in the rest. Other DNA sequences in the sample encode the same CDR3. The chain combines TRBV19 with TRBJ1-3, with TRBD1 matching 9 bases. This CDR3 region has 13 residues. Germline CDR1 and CDR2: LNHDA and SQIVND (reference sequence). CDR3 in amino acids: CASSLTGGNTIYF. The sequenced CDR3 bases are TGTGCCAGTAGTCTGACAGGGGGAAACACA.

About this clone: The read terminates 3 residues ahead of where the CDR3 ends, so the germline J gene completes it. V gene TRBV7-2 combines with J gene TRBJ1-2; no definite D call. CDR1 and CDR2 (germline): SGHTA, FQGNSA. This CDR3 has 15 amino acids. The CDR3 bases that were read are TGTGCCAGCAGGCCAGGACTAGCGGGTTCATACGAC. This codes for CASRPGLAGSYD. The whole CDR3 sequence is CASRPGLAGSYDYTF.

Incomplete CDR3 DNA: TGTGCCAGCAGTTTAAACAGTCCCTACGAG. Amino acids: CASSLNSPYE. The full CDR3 sequence reads CASSLNSPYEQYF. The gene calls are TRBV12-3 or TRBV12-4 and TRBJ2-7; D is ambiguous. The read comes to an end 3 residues before the CDR3 does, leaving the germline J gene to fill in the end. This CDR3 is built from 13 residues. Trimming stripped 2 bases from V and 2 bases from J, with 7 bases between.

In regard to this clone: The sequence runs out 3 residues before the end of the CDR3; the remainder is reconstructed from the germline J gene. This sequence joins TRBV4-1 and TRBJ1-1; D possibly corresponds to TRBD1 (6 bases). The germline CDR1 and CDR2 sequences are MGHRA and YSYEKL. V lost 9 bases and J lost 2, with 13 bases in between. The CDR3 consists of 13 residues. The chain's CDR3 is CASRQGLNTEAFF. CDR3 bases read: TGCGCCAGTCGGCAGGGGCTTAACACTGAA.

Concerning this clone itself: Sequencing ends 3 residues short of the CDR3 end; the germline J gene provides the rest. The rearrangement joins TRBV7-3 to TRBJ2-2; a weak D match, TRBD2 (6 bases). Germline V gene sequence: CDR1 SGHTA, CDR2 FQGTGA. The V gene lost 2 bases and the J gene lost 5 bases, with 12 bases spanning the gap. The CDR3 extends over 15 amino acids. Incomplete CDR3 DNA: TGTGCCAGCAGCTTAGCTAGCGAGGTTACCGGGGAG. It is translated as CASSLASEVTGE. The entire CDR3 protein is CASSLASEVTGELFF.

Partial CDR3 DNA: TGTGCCAGCAGCTTAGAAGTTAGCCAAGAGACC. Residues: CASSLEVSQET. The complete CDR3 sequence is CASSLEVSQETQYF. The gene calls are TRBV7-2 and TRBJ2-5; D not resolved. The CDR3 end lies 3 residues beyond the end of the read and is filled in from the germline J gene. CDR1 and CDR2 (germline): SGHTA, FQGNSA. Trimming stripped 1 base from V and 1 base from J, with 7 bases between. This CDR3 is built from 14 residues.

The DNA read from the CDR3 is TGTGCCAGTAACAACAGGGGGCGAGGCTATGGC. It codes for CASNNRGRGYG. The entire CDR3 sequence reads CASNNRGRGYGYTF. The V call is TRBV19, the J call TRBJ1-2; 9 bases fit TRBD1. The observed sequence ends 3 residues before the CDR3 terminus, with the missing tail filled in from the germline J gene. V lost 7 bases to trimming and J lost 4 bases; unmatched junction nucleotides: 7. This CDR3 has 14 amino acids. Germline values: CDR1 LNHDA, CDR2 SQIVND (reference sequence).

About this clone itself: The CDR3 goes on 3 residues after the read ends, and that part is filled in from the germline J gene. J is TRBJ2-2 and V is TRBV6-4; no definite D call. The ends were cut back, 4 bases at V and 3 bases at J, with 6 bases in the middle. Germline values: CDR1 MRHNA, CDR2 SNTAGT. There are 13 residues in the CDR3. Incomplete CDR3 DNA: TGTGCCAGCAGTGTTTCGGACACCGGGGAG. It yields the protein CASSVSDTGE. The whole CDR3 is CASSVSDTGELFF.

A remark on this clone: The read finishes 3 residues shy of the CDR3 end, and the germline J gene is used to complete it. The chain couples TRBV7-2 to TRBJ2-7, with 9 bases identical to TRBD2. Germline CDR1 SGHTA, CDR2 FQGNSA. The CDR3 spans 18 residues. J was trimmed by 0 bases and V by 0 bases; bases with no gene match: 9. Partial CDR3 DNA: TGTGCCAGCAGCTTAGCTAGCGGGGGCCCCGGGCACTCCTACGAG. It codes for CASSLASGGPGHSYE. The entire CDR3 protein is CASSLASGGPGHSYEQYF.

Worth noting for this clone: With the read ending 3 residues before the CDR3 end, the germline J gene is used to fill in that end. The chain links TRBV29-1 to TRBJ1-1, with D tentatively TRBD1 (6 bases). CDR1 and CDR2 from the germline V gene are SQVTM and ANQGSEA. Between the trimmed V and J ends, which lost 7 bases and 3 bases, there was a span of 15 bases. The CDR3 length is 13 residues. The part of the CDR3 DNA that was read is TGCAGCGCCACCTACAGGGCTGACACTGAA. Protein product: CSATYRADTE. The full CDR3 protein is CSATYRADTEAFF.

A word on this clone: The read ends 3 residues shy of where the CDR3 ends; the end is completed using the germline J gene. The chain is built from TRBV29-1 and TRBJ1-2; 8 bases match TRBD1. This CDR3 has 12 amino acids. Germline V gene data show CDR1 as SQVTM and CDR2 as ANQGSEA. The chain's CDR3 is CSVPPTGDGYTF. The sequenced part of the CDR3 DNA is TGCAGCGTTCCCCCGACAGGGGACGGC.

Points on this clone: The read terminates 3 residues before the CDR3 end, so the remaining end is supplied by the germline J gene. V is TRBV20-1 and J is TRBJ2-7; tentative D call: TRBD1 (6 bases). In germline, CDR1 is DFQATT, CDR2 SNEGSKA (reference sequence). This CDR3 spans 11 amino acids. Trimming removed 5 bases from V and 4 bases from J, with 9 bases in between. CDR3 residues: CSALGGYEQYF. Partial CDR3 DNA: TGCAGTGCTTTAGGGGGATACGAG.

Worth noting for this clone: The read terminates 3 residues before the CDR3 end, so the remaining end is supplied by the germline J gene. V usage is TRBV18 and J usage is TRBJ2-3; 10 bases fit TRBD2. CDR3 length equals 18 residues. The germline gives CDR1 KGHSH, CDR2 LQKENI. The CDR3 bases that were read are TGTGCCAGCTCACCAGGTAGCGGGAGGAGCGCGGGTCAGGAGACG. Translation: CASSPGSGRSAGQET. The entire CDR3 protein reads CASSPGSGRSAGQETQYF.

About this clone: The CDR3 end falls 3 residues outside the read, so it is completed with the germline J gene. The chain recombines TRBV20-1 with TRBJ2-3, with D unclear. Trimming cost V 6 bases and J 0 bases, with 10 bases left between them. The CDR3 is made up of 13 amino acids. Germline V CDR1 and CDR2: DFQATT, SNEGSKA (reference sequence). The CDR3 region is CSAFRRSTDTQYF. CDR3 DNA (partial): TGCAGTGCCTTTCGTCGTAGCACAGATACG.

As for this clone: Read coverage stops 3 residues before the CDR3 terminus; the germline J gene supplies the remainder. This chain links TRBV20-1 with TRBJ1-2; TRBD1 might be the D (6 bases). Germline V gene data show CDR1 as DFQATT and CDR2 as SNEGSKA (reference sequence). This CDR3 has 13 residues. With 5 bases removed from V and 1 base from J, the gap between germline ends came to 11 bases. CDR3 protein: CSALGGGNYGYTF. The covered CDR3 bases are TGCAGTGCTTTAGGGGGGGGTAACTATGGC.

A word on this clone: Mismatch with germline at one junction end may stem from a read error. The read is 3 residues too short to cover the CDR3 end, so that end is filled in from the germline J gene. The same CDR3 also results from other DNA sequences found in this sample. The rearrangement joins TRBV7-6 to TRBJ1-3; D is possibly TRBD1 (5 bases). The CDR3 is 15 amino acids. In germline, CDR1 is SGHVS, CDR2 FNYEAQ. CDR3 DNA, as far as it was read: TGTGCCAGCAGCCCAAACAGGTGGCCTGGAAACACT. Translation: CASSPNRWPGNT. The complete CDR3 protein is CASSPNRWPGNTIYF.

In regard to this clone: The missing CDR3 end, 3 residues past where the read stops, is filled in from the germline J gene. This chain connects TRBV10-3 to TRBJ1-2; D is unresolved. Trimming cost V 5 bases and J 0 bases, with 10 bases left between them. Germline CDR1 and CDR2: ENHRY and SYGVKD. The CDR3 spans 14 residues. The CDR3 spells CAISSSGSNYGYTF. CDR3 bases read: TGTGCCATCAGTAGTTCAGGTTCTAACTATGGC.

In regard to this clone: From the germline J gene comes the end of the CDR3, since the read stops 3 residues before it. The sample has other DNA sequences that encode this CDR3 too. The J gene is TRBJ1-2, the V gene TRBV5-1; 7 bases line up with TRBD1. Germline lookup yields CDR1 SGHRS and CDR2 YFSETQ. CDR3 size: 14 residues. The V segment lost 4 bases and the J segment 4 bases; nucleotides outside the gene matches: 7. CDR3: CASSSDRAAYGYTF. CDR3 bases read: TGCGCCAGCAGCAGCGACAGGGCCGCCTATGGC.

About this clone itself: The sequence runs out 3 residues before the end of the CDR3; the remainder is reconstructed from the germline J gene. J is TRBJ2-2 and V is TRBV30, with TRBD1 matching 7 bases. Germline V gives CDR1 GTSNPN, CDR2 SVGIG (reference sequence). CDR3 length: 15 residues. The J segment lost 7 bases and the V segment lost 3 bases, leaving 11 bases of the junction unmatched. CDR3 residues: CAWRSDRADSGELFF. The covered CDR3 bases are TGTGCCTGGAGGAGCGACAGGGCGGATAGCGGGGAG.

Comments on this clone: Sequencing ends 3 residues short of the CDR3 end; the germline J gene provides the rest. V is TRBV5-6 and J is TRBJ1-5; 7 nucleotides line up with TRBD1. CDR1 SGHDT and CDR2 YYEEEE come from the germline V gene. The V and J ends lost 0 bases and 9 bases, in that order; junction bases with no gene match: 3. The CDR3 covers 13 residues. The CDR3 sequence is CASSLVQGRPQHF. Partial CDR3 DNA: TGTGCCAGCAGCTTGGTACAGGGGCGGCCC.

Details on this clone: The sequence runs out 3 residues before the end of the CDR3; the remainder is reconstructed from the germline J gene. The rearrangement joins TRBV28 to TRBJ2-3; TRBD2 matches 10 bases. CDR1 is MDHEN, CDR2 SYDVKM, per germline. With V trimmed by 2 bases and J by 2 bases, 7 bases remained unmatched. There are 17 residues in the CDR3. The CDR3 is CASSLEEREGPTDTQYF. The DNA read from the CDR3 is TGTGCCAGCAGTTTAGAAGAGCGGGAGGGCCCCACAGATACG.